The 25 T cell receptor beta chains presented below share a single source sample, sequenced in a study of blood T cell repertoires in COVID-19. Repertoires were generated with immunoSEQ multiplex PCR, while TCRdb's copy carries only in-frame clones and drops some. The sample holds under 300,000 clones; 85% to 90% are singletons and the top ten take 2.1%. Sequenced input: peripheral blood. Source of these receptors: a woman between 55 and 75 years old with COVID-19, enrolled during active disease.

The table lists this clone with a few counts. The genes are TRBV6-2 or TRBV6-3 and TRBJ2-1, with 7 nucleotides matching TRBD2. J was trimmed by 3 bases and V by 2 bases; bases with no gene match: 13. Germline values: CDR1 MNHEY, CDR2 SVGEGT. The CDR3 contains 18 residues. The CDR3 loop reads CASSYQGPPSGVYNEQFF. The CDR3 DNA is TGTGCCAGCAGTTACCAGGGACCTCCAAGCGGGGTCTACAATGAGCAGTTCTTC.

This chain joins TRBV5-6 and TRBJ1-1; no clear D. V was trimmed by 7 bases and J by 1 base, leaving 14 bases between them. This CDR3 is built from 14 residues. Per the germline V gene, CDR1 is SGHDT and CDR2 is YYEEEE. CDR3 sequence: CASASLRTNTEAFF. The CDR3 DNA sequence: TGTGCCAGCGCATCACTCCGAACGAACACTGAAGCTTTCTTT.

The rearrangement uses TRBV10-3 and TRBJ1-1, with D possibly being TRBD1 (5 bases). CDR3 length: 15 residues. Looked up from germline, CDR1 is ENHRY and CDR2 is SYGVKD. Trimming stripped 2 bases from V and 0 bases from J, with 10 bases between. The CDR3 here is CAISEPGGMNTEAFF. The CDR3 nucleotides are TGTGCCATCAGTGAGCCGGGGGGGATGAACACTGAAGCTTTCTTT.

The chain carries TRBV11-2 and TRBJ1-5; D is undetermined. Germline loops: CDR1 SGHAT, CDR2 FQNNGV. Trimming took off 3 bases at V and 6 bases at J, with 9 bases between the two ends. The CDR3 loop spans 13 amino acids. The DNA of the CDR3 is TGTGCCAGCAGCTTTTCCGAGGGTCAGCCCCAGCATTTT. Its protein product is CASSFSEGQPQHF.

The chain combines TRBV4-2 with TRBJ2-7; 11 positions match TRBD1. This CDR3 is built from 15 residues. V lost 2 bases and J lost 7; bases outside the gene matches: 7. From germline, CDR1 is LGHNA and CDR2 YNFKEQ. The CDR3 protein is CASSQSGQGVLEQYF. For the CDR3, the DNA is TGTGCCAGCAGCCAATCGGGACAGGGGGTTTTAGAGCAGTACTTC.

The CDR3 protein is CASSGRSYEQYF. DNA for the CDR3: TGTGCCAGCAGCGGCCGCTCCTACGAGCAGTACTTC. The rearrangement joins TRBV7-2 to TRBJ2-7; no reliable D call. V was shortened by 5 bases and J by 0 bases, with 5 bases between the two germline ends. Germline V gene sequence: CDR1 SGHTA, CDR2 FQGNSA. The CDR3 has 12 residues.

The chain carries TRBV7-2 and TRBJ2-1; D unresolved. Germline CDR1 is SGHTA and CDR2 is FQGNSA. The CDR3 is made up of 12 amino acids. Trimming removed 5 bases at V and 2 bases at J, with 4 bases between. CDR3 nucleotide sequence: TGTGCCAGCAGCCCAACCTACAATGAGCAGTTCTTC. It encodes CASSPTYNEQFF.

This sequence joins TRBV2 and TRBJ1-4; 8 nucleotides match TRBD1. CDR1 and CDR2 (germline): SNHLY, FYNNEI. CDR3 length: 16 residues. The V segment lost 9 bases and the J segment 0 bases; nucleotides outside the gene matches: 9. CDR3 nucleotide sequence: TGTGCCAGTCGATCCGGGACAGGTACAACTAATGAAAAACTGTTTTTT. It codes for CASRSGTGTTNEKLFF.

The chain uses TRBV7-3 and TRBJ2-3; 8 bases are shared with TRBD2. Germline V CDR1 and CDR2: SGHTA, FQGTGA. This CDR3 spans 16 amino acids. With 2 bases clipped from V and 1 base from J, the junction kept 5 bases outside the gene matches. DNA for the CDR3: TGTGCCAGCAGCTTACGGCGGGGGGACGGCACAGATACGCAGTATTTT. Its protein product is CASSLRRGDGTDTQYF. Filled out from reference TRBV7-3 and TRBJ2-3, the complete variable domain reads GAGVSQTPSNKVTEKGKYVELRCDPISGHTALYWYRQSLGQGPEFLIYFQGTGAADDSGLPNDRFFAVRPEGSVSTLKIQRTERGDSAVYLCASSLRRGDGTDTQYFGPGTRLTVL.

The chain uses TRBV5-1 and TRBJ2-1; a possible D gene is TRBD1 (5 bases). CDR1 and CDR2 from the germline V gene are SGHRS and YFSETQ. This CDR3 is 12 amino acids long. V was shortened by 3 bases and J by 7 bases, with 8 bases between the two germline ends. CDR3 DNA: TGCGCCAGCAGCTCCGACAGAAATGAGCAGTTCTTC. Its translation: CASSSDRNEQFF. Full variable domain (remainder filled in from reference TRBV5-1 and TRBJ2-1): KAGVTQTPRYLIKTRGQQVTLSCSPISGHRSVSWYQQTPGQGLQFLFEYFSETQRNKGNFPGRFSGRQFSNSRSEMNVSTLELGDSALYLCASSSDRNEQFFGPGTRLTVL.

The V and J genes are TRBV5-1 and TRBJ1-6; unclear D gene. The ends were cut back, 4 bases at V and 7 bases at J, with 6 bases in the middle. The CDR3 runs 12 residues. Germline V gives CDR1 SGHRS, CDR2 YFSETQ. The CDR3 loop is CASSIGNSPLHF. CDR3 nucleotides: TGCGCCAGCAGCATTGGCAATTCACCCCTCCACTTT.

The CDR3 DNA is TGTGCCAGCAGCCATTCTAGCGGGGTAGCCTACGAGCAGTACTTC. This gives the protein CASSHSSGVAYEQYF. V is TRBV4-2 and J is TRBJ2-7, with 9 positions matching TRBD2. Germline V gene lookup returns CDR1 LGHNA and CDR2 YNFKEQ. The CDR3 has 15 amino acids. J lost 2 bases, V lost 3 bases, and 5 bases had no gene match.

V usage is TRBV4-3 and J usage is TRBJ2-7; TRBD2 is a possible D gene (5 bases). This CDR3 comprises 15 residues. Germline CDR1 is LGHNA and CDR2 is YSLEER. The V end was cut by 4 bases, the J end by 0 bases, with 13 bases between. CDR3: CASSLERAASYEQYF. CDR3 bases: TGCGCCAGCAGCCTCGAGAGGGCGGCCTCCTACGAGCAGTACTTC.

This chain links TRBV19 with TRBJ2-3; perhaps TRBD2 as D (6 bases). With 3 bases removed from V and 3 bases from J, the gap between germline ends came to 13 bases. The germline V gene has CDR1 LNHDA and CDR2 SQIVND (reference sequence). The CDR3 is 15 residues long. Here the CDR3 DNA reads TGTGCCAGTAGTATCGGAGGGTCCCCTACAGATACGCAGTATTTT. Translation: CASSIGGSPTDTQYF.

V is TRBV2 and J is TRBJ2-3; TRBD2 agrees at 13 bases. Germline CDR1 is SNHLY and CDR2 is FYNNEI. V lost 5 bases and J lost 4; bases outside the gene matches: 3. CDR3 size: 15 residues. The chain's CDR3 is CASSWTSGGSDTQYF. In DNA form, the CDR3 reads TGTGCCAGCAGTTGGACTAGCGGGGGCTCAGATACGCAGTATTTT.

The chain couples TRBV7-9 to TRBJ2-1; 8 nucleotides line up with TRBD2. J gave up 12 bases and V 5 bases, and 18 bases lay outside the gene matches. The germline CDR1 and CDR2 sequences are SEHNR and FQNEAQ (reference sequence). The CDR3 length is 16 residues. This CDR3 reads CASSPYGLATTVGQFF. For the CDR3, the DNA is TGTGCCAGCAGCCCCTACGGACTAGCTACCACTGTAGGGCAGTTCTTC.

The V gene is TRBV4-2, the J gene TRBJ1-1; D is undetermined. With 2 bases removed from V and 1 base from J, the gap between germline ends came to 11 bases. The germline CDR1 and CDR2 sequences are LGHNA and YNFKEQ. The CDR3 consists of 15 residues. CDR3 sequence (DNA): TGTGCCAGCAGCCAAAGCTCTCTTAAGAACACTGAAGCTTTCTTT. Amino acids: CASSQSSLKNTEAFF.

V usage is TRBV5-4 and J usage is TRBJ2-7; 8 positions agree with TRBD1. Germline V gives CDR1 SGHNT, CDR2 YYREEE (reference sequence). This CDR3 has 14 residues. After removal of 3 bases from V and 1 base from J, the junction contained 3 bases not matched to a gene. The CDR3 nucleotides read TGTGCCAGCAGCTCAGGGGGCGGTTCCTACGAGCAGTACTTC. Translating gives CASSSGGGSYEQYF.

The CDR3 reads CASSLGLVGSSGANVLTF. DNA of the CDR3: TGTGCCAGCAGCTTAGGACTAGTCGGGAGCTCTGGGGCCAACGTCCTGACTTTC. The genes are TRBV11-3 and TRBJ2-6; D may be TRBD2 (6 bases). Germline CDR1 SGHNT, CDR2 YENEEA. V gave up 1 base and J gave up 0 bases, with 13 bases separating them. The CDR3 extends over 18 amino acids. The full variable domain, with the rest looked up from reference TRBV11-3 and TRBJ2-6, is EAGVVQSPRYKIIEKKQPVAFWCNPISGHNTLYWYLQNLGQGPELLIRYENEEAVDDSQLPKDRFSAERLKGVDSTLKIQPAELGDSAVYLCASSLGLVGSSGANVLTFGAGSRLTVL.

The CDR3 bases are TGTGCCAGCAGCTTAAGGGGACAGCAAGAGACCCAGTACTTC. This codes for CASSLRGQQETQYF. The V call is TRBV7-8, the J call TRBJ2-5; 7 bases fit TRBD1. V shed 2 bases, J shed 2 bases, and the junction held 2 bases outside the gene matches. CDR1 and CDR2 from the germline V gene are SGHVS and FQNEAQ. The CDR3 is made up of 14 amino acids.

This clone came up a few times. This chain connects TRBV19 to TRBJ1-5, with 9 nucleotides matching TRBD1. This CDR3 is built from 19 residues. The trim removed 0 bases at V and 4 bases at J, leaving 13 bases unmatched. The V gene's germline CDR1 is LNHDA and CDR2 SQIVND (reference sequence). The CDR3 nucleotides read TGTGCCAGTAGTATAGATCCCGCCATAACCGGGACAGGGAATCAGCCCCAGCATTTT. It is translated as CASSIDPAITGTGNQPQHF.

This clone appeared a single time. V gene TRBV6-5 combines with J gene TRBJ1-2, with 7 bases that match TRBD1. CDR3 size: 14 residues. Trimming removed 8 bases from V and 4 bases from J; junction bases left unmatched: 10. Germline V gene lookup returns CDR1 MNHEY and CDR2 SVGAGI. CDR3 bases: TGTGCCAGCCGCAGAGACAGGGATCTCTATGGCTACACCTTC. This gives the protein CASRRDRDLYGYTF.

J is TRBJ1-2 and V is TRBV14; D unclear. V gave up 3 bases and J gave up 3 bases, with 8 bases separating them. Per the germline V gene, CDR1 is SGHDN and CDR2 is FVKESK. The CDR3 has 13 amino acids. This chain's CDR3 is CASSHAGDYGYTF. DNA of the CDR3: TGTGCCAGCAGCCATGCCGGTGACTATGGCTACACCTTC.

This chain links TRBV6-6 with TRBJ1-1; 10 nucleotides agree with TRBD1. The CDR3 has 13 amino acids. Germline CDR1 MNHNY, CDR2 SVGAGI (reference sequence). Trimming took 7 bases from V and 5 from J; bases not matched to a gene: 4. The CDR3 coding sequence is TGTGCCAGCAACGACAGGGGGCGAACTGAAGCTTTCTTT. Translated, it gives CASNDRGRTEAFF.

The rearrangement links TRBV10-3 to TRBJ2-5; TRBD1 agrees at 9 bases. V trimming: 1 base; J trimming: 3 bases; junction bases outside the gene matches: 3. This CDR3 has 15 amino acids. Germline CDR1 ENHRY, CDR2 SYGVKD. Here the CDR3 reads CAISEWGTGKETQYF. The CDR3 DNA reads as TGTGCCATCAGTGAGTGGGGGACAGGGAAAGAGACCCAGTACTTC.